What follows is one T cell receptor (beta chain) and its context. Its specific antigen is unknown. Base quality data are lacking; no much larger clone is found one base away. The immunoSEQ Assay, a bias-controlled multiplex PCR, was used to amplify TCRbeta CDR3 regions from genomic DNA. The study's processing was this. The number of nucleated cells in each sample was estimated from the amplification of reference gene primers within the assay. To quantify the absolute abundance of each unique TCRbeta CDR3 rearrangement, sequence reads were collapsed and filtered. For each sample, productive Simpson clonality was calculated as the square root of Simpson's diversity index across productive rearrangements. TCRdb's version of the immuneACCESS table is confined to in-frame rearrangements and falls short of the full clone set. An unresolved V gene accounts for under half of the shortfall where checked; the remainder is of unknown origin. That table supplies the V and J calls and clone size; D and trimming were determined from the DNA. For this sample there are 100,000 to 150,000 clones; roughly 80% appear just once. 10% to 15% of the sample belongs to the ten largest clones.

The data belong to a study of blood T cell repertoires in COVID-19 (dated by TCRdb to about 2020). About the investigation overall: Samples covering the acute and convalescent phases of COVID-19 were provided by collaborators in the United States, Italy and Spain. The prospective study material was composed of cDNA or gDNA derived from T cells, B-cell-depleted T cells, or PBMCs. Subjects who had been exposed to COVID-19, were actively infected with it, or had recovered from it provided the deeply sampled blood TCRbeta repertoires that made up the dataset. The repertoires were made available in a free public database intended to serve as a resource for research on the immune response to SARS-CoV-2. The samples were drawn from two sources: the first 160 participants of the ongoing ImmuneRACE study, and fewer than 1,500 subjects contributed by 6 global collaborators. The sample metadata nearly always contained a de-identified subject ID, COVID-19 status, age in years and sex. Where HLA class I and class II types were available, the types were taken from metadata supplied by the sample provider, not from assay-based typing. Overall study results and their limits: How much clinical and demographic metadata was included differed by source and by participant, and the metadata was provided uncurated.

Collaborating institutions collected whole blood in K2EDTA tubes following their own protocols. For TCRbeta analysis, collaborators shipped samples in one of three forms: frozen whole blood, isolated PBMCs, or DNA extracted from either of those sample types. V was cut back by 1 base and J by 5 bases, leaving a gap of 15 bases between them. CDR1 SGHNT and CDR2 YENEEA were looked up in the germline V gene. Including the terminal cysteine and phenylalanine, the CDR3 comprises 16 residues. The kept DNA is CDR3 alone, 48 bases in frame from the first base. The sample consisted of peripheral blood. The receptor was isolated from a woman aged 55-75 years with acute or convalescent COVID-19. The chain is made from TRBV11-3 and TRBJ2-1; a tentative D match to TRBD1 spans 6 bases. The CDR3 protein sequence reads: CASSLGSGTLDNEQFF. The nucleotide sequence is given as TGTGCCAGCAGCTTAGGATCCGGGACACTAGACAATGAGCAGTTCTTC.